This record covers a single TCR beta chain. Its antigen remains unknown. This sample was taken from a study of a mutant IDH1 vaccine in newly diagnosed glioma. As to time point: week 35, safety follow-up. Each dose delivered 300 ug of mutant IDH1 20-mer peptide subcutaneously with imiquimod. Produced via immunoSEQ multiplex PCR; TCRdb's table is partial and in-frame only. The sample has tens of thousands of clones; around 77% are singletons. The receptor was derived from a man in his forties or fifties with glioma. Some clones in this sample may be carry-over from other donors' samples. The sequences come from PBMCs, collected from a glioma patient whose treatment included an IDH1 peptide vaccine.

The CDR3 region has the DNA TGTGCCAGCATTCAATGGGGGTGGGAAGCTTTCTTT. As protein: CASIQWGWEAFF. This rearrangement joins TRBV6-5 to TRBJ1-1; D perhaps matches TRBD1 (5 bases). CDR1 and CDR2 (germline): MNHEY, SVGAGI. The CDR3 totals 12 residues. With 7 bases removed from V and 8 bases from J, the gap between germline ends came to 14 bases.